What follows are 27 T cell receptor beta chains derived from one specimen sequenced in a study of OX40 agonist ivuxolimab in advanced cancers. Only in-frame clones appear in the TCRdb table, and some are missing; sequencing was by immunoSEQ multiplex PCR. Seen here are some 150,000 clones, 90% observed once, and the top ten hold about 1%. The input for sequencing was CD4+ or CD8+ T cells sorted from blood, taken in a trial of the OX40 agonist ivuxolimab. The source of these receptors is an adult with an advanced solid tumor such as melanoma, head and neck, liver or kidney cancer.

The V call is TRBV4-3, the J call TRBJ2-1; 8 bases agree with TRBD2. V was pared by 2 bases and J by 5 bases, with 8 bases of the junction left unmatched. Germline lookup yields CDR1 LGHNA and CDR2 YSLEER. This CDR3 is built from 16 residues. The CDR3 spells CASSQRSGSLDNEQFF. The CDR3 region has the DNA TGCGCCAGCAGCCAAAGAAGCGGGAGTCTCGACAATGAGCAGTTCTTC.

CDR3: CASSNPGAVGDYGYTF. The CDR3, as DNA: TGTGCCAGCAGCAACCCTGGGGCAGTCGGAGACTATGGCTACACCTTC. The chain combines TRBV28 with TRBJ1-2; tentatively, D is TRBD1 (5 bases). The CDR3 has 16 residues. The germline CDR1 and CDR2 sequences are MDHEN and SYDVKM. Trimming left V 6 bases short and J 3 bases short, with 20 bases between.

This chain uses TRBV18 with TRBJ2-7, with TRBD2 as a possible D gene (5 bases). From germline, CDR1 is KGHSH and CDR2 LQKENI. The V and J ends lost 0 bases and 0 bases respectively, with 15 bases between them. This CDR3 region has 17 residues. The DNA of the CDR3 is TGTGCCAGCTCACCACCGTGGTCGCGGGTGAGCTCCTACGAGCAGTACTTC. Amino acid sequence: CASSPPWSRVSSYEQYF.

The gene calls are TRBV7-9 and TRBJ2-3; D is perhaps TRBD1 or TRBD2 (6 bases each). Deletions cut 5 bases from V and 2 bases from J, with 17 bases between. The CDR3 length is 16 residues. The germline CDR1 and CDR2 sequences are SEHNR and FQNEAQ (reference sequence). In nucleotides, the CDR3 is TGTGCCAGCAGCCAGGGGAATGCGGGAACCACAGATACGCAGTATTTT. Its protein product is CASSQGNAGTTDTQYF.

The gene calls are TRBV28 and TRBJ1-1; D is unclear. The CDR3 runs 14 residues. V lost 7 bases to trimming and J lost 1 base, with 13 bases between them. Germline CDR1 reads MDHEN; CDR2 reads SYDVKM. The CDR3, as DNA: TGTGCCAGCATCCTCCCCACAGAGAACACTGAAGCTTTCTTT. It yields the protein CASILPTENTEAFF.

This CDR3 reads CASRKGEGWVNTEAFF. Here the CDR3 DNA reads TGTGCCAGCAGGAAAGGGGAGGGGTGGGTGAACACTGAAGCTTTCTTT. The rearrangement joins TRBV9 to TRBJ1-1; D possibly corresponds to TRBD1 (5 bases). The CDR3 totals 16 residues. Trimming left V 5 bases short and J 0 bases short, with 17 bases between. Germline values: CDR1 SGDLS, CDR2 YYNGEE.

This sequence joins TRBV19 and TRBJ2-7, with a possible D match to TRBD1 (5 bases). Trimming shortened V by 1 base and J by 6 bases, and 19 bases separated the two germline ends. CDR1 and CDR2 (germline): LNHDA, SQIVND (reference sequence). The CDR3 contains 16 residues. CDR3 residues: CASSIVISRAAGEQYF. DNA of the CDR3: TGTGCCAGTAGTATAGTAATCTCCAGGGCGGCAGGCGAGCAGTACTTC.

The chain is built from TRBV14 and TRBJ2-3, with unresolved D. The CDR3 runs 13 residues. Germline V CDR1 and CDR2: SGHDN, FVKESK. V shed 11 bases and J shed 0 bases, with 12 bases lying between them. The CDR3 coding sequence is TGTGCCTCCGGAGCGTCTAGCACAGATACGCAGTATTTT. Translated: CASGASSTDTQYF.

V usage is TRBV28 and J usage is TRBJ2-3; D perhaps matches TRBD1 (5 bases). Trimming shortened V by 10 bases and J by 0 bases, and 17 bases separated the two germline ends. The V gene's germline CDR1 is MDHEN and CDR2 SYDVKM. CDR3 size: 15 residues. The CDR3 reads CATNLGAASTDTQYF. The CDR3 DNA is TGTGCCACCAACCTTGGGGCGGCTAGCACAGATACGCAGTATTTT.

V is TRBV14 and J is TRBJ2-3; D might be TRBD2 (6 bases). The CDR3 runs 15 residues. The germline CDR1 and CDR2 sequences are SGHDN and FVKESK. V dropped 4 bases and J dropped 4 bases, with 15 bases sitting between them. The CDR3 here is CASSPRLGGADTQYF. CDR3 DNA: TGTGCCAGCAGCCCACGATTGGGGGGAGCAGATACGCAGTATTTT.

This clone was observed once. This chain links TRBV7-3 with TRBJ2-7; 8 bases line up with TRBD1. The V gene end was trimmed by 5 bases and the J gene end by 6 bases; junction bases not matched to a gene: 6. Germline assignment: CDR1 SGHTA and CDR2 FQGTGA. The CDR3 is made up of 13 amino acids. The CDR3 DNA reads TGTGCCAGCAGCCAGGGGACAGGCGTCGAGCAGTACTTC. Encoded protein: CASSQGTGVEQYF.

A single count supports this clone. This chain uses TRBV5-1 with TRBJ1-2; D is undetermined. This CDR3 region has 11 residues. Germline CDR1 SGHRS, CDR2 YFSETQ. The V and J ends lost 3 bases and 13 bases respectively, with 13 bases between them. CDR3 sequence: CASSSGATCTF. In nucleotides, the CDR3 is TGCGCCAGCAGCTCAGGCGCAACGTGCACCTTC.

The chain carries TRBV28 and TRBJ2-7; D is uncertain. The CDR3 sequence is 11 residues long. V was trimmed by 4 bases and J by 3 bases, leaving 4 bases between them. Germline V gene lookup returns CDR1 MDHEN and CDR2 SYDVKM. The CDR3 bases are TGTGCCAGCAGTTACCTCTACGAGCAGTACTTC. It is translated as CASSYLYEQYF. The entire variable domain, with the rest obtained from reference TRBV28 and TRBJ2-7, is as follows: DVKVTQSSRYLVKRTGEKVFLECVQDMDHENMFWYRQDPGLGLRLIYFSYDVKMKEKGDIPEGYSVSREKKERFSLILESASTNQTSMYLCASSYLYEQYFGPGTRLTVT.

V usage is TRBV5-4 and J usage is TRBJ1-1; unclear D gene. The CDR3 length is 15 residues. V was pared by 2 bases and J by 0 bases, with 11 bases between. Germline V gene lookup returns CDR1 SGHNT and CDR2 YYREEE (reference sequence). Written as DNA, the CDR3 is TGTGCCAGCAGCTTATTAGGCAGGATGAACACTGAAGCTTTCTTT. Encoded protein: CASSLLGRMNTEAFF.

This chain connects TRBV4-1 to TRBJ2-1; the D gene is possibly TRBD2 (5 bases). Germline V gives CDR1 MGHRA, CDR2 YSYEKL. The V and J ends lost 3 bases and 0 bases respectively, with 18 bases between them. CDR3 length: 18 residues. CDR3: CASSQQGLSLGSYNEQFF. For the CDR3, the DNA is TGCGCCAGCAGCCAGCAAGGACTCAGCCTTGGCTCCTACAATGAGCAGTTCTTC.

CDR3 loop: CASSAGGPDTQYF. The CDR3 DNA is TGTGCCAGCAGTGCTGGGGGGCCAGATACGCAGTATTTT. The chain is built from TRBV2 and TRBJ2-3; D possibly uses TRBD1 or TRBD2 (6 bases each). CDR1 and CDR2 (germline): SNHLY, FYNNEI. With 4 bases removed from V and 4 bases from J, the gap between germline ends came to 9 bases. The CDR3 covers 13 residues.

The J gene is TRBJ1-3, the V gene TRBV7-9; TRBD1 is a possible D gene (6 bases). Trimming removed 4 bases from V and 3 bases from J, with 10 bases in between. The CDR3 contains 14 residues. Germline CDR1 is SEHNR and CDR2 is FQNEAQ (reference sequence). The CDR3 loop reads CASSSDRLGNTIYF. The DNA of the CDR3 is TGTGCCAGCAGCTCCGACAGGCTTGGAAACACCATATATTTT.

This chain connects TRBV21-1 to TRBJ1-6. TRBV21-1 is assigned pseudogene status. The CDR3 runs to 19 residues. CDR3 sequence reads: CASSKERDDAGGRYSPLHF. CDR3 bases: TGTGCCAGCAGCAAAGAACGAGACGACGCGGGGGGCAGGTATTCACCCCTCCACTTT.

The V and J genes are TRBV28 and TRBJ2-5, with TRBD2 matching over 10 bases. Germline CDR1 is MDHEN and CDR2 is SYDVKM. The CDR3 is 16 residues long. Unmatched junction bases numbered 11, after V lost 5 bases and J lost 5 bases. CDR3 sequence (DNA): TGTGCCAGCAGTCGCACGAGCGGGAGGGCCGGTGAGACCCAGTACTTC. It encodes CASSRTSGRAGETQYF.

The chain employs TRBV28 and TRBJ1-1; D is unclear. Germline CDR1 MDHEN, CDR2 SYDVKM. The CDR3 covers 13 residues. V lost 2 bases and J lost 6, with 10 bases in between. The CDR3 sequence is CASSLNEGPEAFF. The CDR3 DNA reads as TGTGCCAGCAGTTTAAACGAAGGGCCTGAAGCTTTCTTT.

V and J are TRBV7-2 and TRBJ2-5; the match to TRBD1 covers 7 bases. The V gene's germline CDR1 is SGHTA and CDR2 FQGNSA. This CDR3 is built from 14 residues. Trimming cost V 4 bases and J 4 bases; bases outside gene matches: 6. The DNA of the CDR3 is TGTGCCAGCAGCTACCTACAGGGGAGAGAGACCCAGTACTTC. It translates to CASSYLQGRETQYF.

This clone turned up a few times. The chain carries TRBV6-6 and TRBJ2-3; 8 nucleotides align to TRBD2. The germline V gene encodes CDR1 MNHNY and CDR2 SVGAGI (reference sequence). This CDR3 region has 16 residues. V lost 0 bases, J lost 3 bases, and 5 bases stayed unmatched. The CDR3 protein is CASSYSGREATDTQYF. Written as DNA, the CDR3 is TGTGCCAGCAGTTACTCGGGGCGGGAGGCTACAGATACGCAGTATTTT.

In this sample, this clone turned up once. The chain joins TRBV5-4 to TRBJ1-6, with no clear D. Trimming removed 0 bases at V and 6 bases at J, with 10 bases between. The CDR3 extends over 15 amino acids. CDR1 SGHNT and CDR2 YYREEE come from the germline V gene (reference sequence). The CDR3 bases are TGTGCCAGCAGCTTGGACATGGTGGGTAATTCACCCCTCCACTTT. Translating it yields CASSLDMVGNSPLHF.

The chain joins TRBV27 to TRBJ2-7, with D perhaps TRBD1 (6 bases). The V and J ends lost 5 bases and 2 bases respectively, with 25 bases between them. CDR1 MNHEY and CDR2 SMNVEV come from the germline V gene (reference sequence). The CDR3 totals 18 residues. In nucleotides, the CDR3 is TGTGCCAGCAGTCGATCTTACTTTGACAGGAAACGCACCTACGAGCAGTACTTC. It specifies CASSRSYFDRKRTYEQYF.

The rearrangement joins TRBV18 to TRBJ1-1; a weak D match, TRBD1 (5 bases). Trimming left V 4 bases short and J 1 base short, with 16 bases between. CDR1 is KGHSH and CDR2 is LQKENI in the germline V gene. The CDR3 loop spans 16 amino acids. The CDR3 loop is CASSRRGEFENTEAFF. CDR3 sequence (DNA): TGTGCCAGCTCACGGCGGGGGGAGTTTGAGAACACTGAAGCTTTCTTT.

The CDR3 DNA follows: TGTGCCAGCTCACCAACCCAGGGGGCCCGGGCGGCTTTCTTT. This gives the protein CASSPTQGARAAFF. The J gene is TRBJ1-1, the V gene TRBV18, with 8 bases that match TRBD1. This CDR3 contains 14 residues. Germline values: CDR1 KGHSH, CDR2 LQKENI. After removal of 2 bases from V and 11 bases from J, the junction contained 10 bases not matched to a gene.

This chain uses TRBV7-3 with TRBJ1-1, with D possibly matching TRBD1 (6 bases). The length of the CDR3 is 16 residues. The V end lost 5 bases, the J end lost 2 bases, and 18 bases lay between the germline ends. CDR1 is SGHTA and CDR2 is FQGTGA in the germline V gene. DNA of the CDR3: TGTGCCAGCAGCCATGCATCCTCAGGGGCCAACACTGAAGCTTTCTTT. Encoded protein: CASSHASSGANTEAFF.